The clone carrying this T cell receptor (beta chain) has more than one count but fewer than ten. Documented time point: sample taken at primary tumor resection. There were 72 donors, all of them untreated patients with early-stage non-small cell lung cancer. V was trimmed by 1 base and J by 5 bases, leaving 2 bases between them. This CDR3 comprises 11 residues. From germline, CDR1 is MDHEN and CDR2 SYDVKM. Each molecule of TCR cDNA was tagged with one unique molecular identifier. Using its own MiXCR run on the 5' RACE reads, TCRdb lists one record per CDR3 protein. Of thousands of distinct CDR3 sequences in the sample, less than 20% were seen once. This entry is derived from a study of spatial heterogeneity in lung cancer.

The chain links TRBV28 to TRBJ2-5, with D hard to call. The TCR comes from a male donor with early-stage non-small cell lung cancer. The sample was normal lung tissue next to the tumor, taken at surgery. The CDR3 loop reads CASSLSETQYF. CDR3 bases: TGTGCCAGCAGTTTATCGGAGACCCAGTACTTC. The full variable domain, completed using reference TRBV28 and TRBJ2-5, is DVKVTQSSRYLVKRTGEKVFLECVQDMDHENMFWYRQDPGLGLRLIYFSYDVKMKEKGDIPEGYSVSREKKERFSLILESASTNQTSMYLCASSLSETQYFGPGTRLLVL.